There are many counts of the clone carrying this TCR beta chain. Covering alpha and beta chains, TRAV- and TRBV-specific primers were used for the first-strand cDNA. An approximately 19-cycle PCR with a constant-region primer and V-primer adapter amplified TCRs. TCRdb called the reads again in MiXCR, with one record for every CDR3 protein. Among tens of thousands of distinct CDR3 sequences listed, roughly a sixth were seen once. This sample is drawn from a study of low-dose radiotherapy and immunotherapy resistance in tumors. Study information: Every two weeks, cyclophosphamide 200 mg/m2 was infused one day before radiation plus immunotherapy.

As for time point: before trial treatment. From germline, CDR1 is SGHTA and CDR2 FQGNSA. There are 16 residues in the CDR3. Trimming removed 5 bases from V and 0 bases from J, with 14 bases in between. This clonotype originated in a male donor with prostate cancer. V and J are TRBV7-2 and TRBJ2-1; possibly TRBD1 for D (7 bases). The material sequenced was PBMCs, taken before treatment. The CDR3 region has the DNA TGTGCCAGCAGCCGATGGCGGGACAGCTCCTACAATGAGCAGTTCTTC. This translates into CASSRWRDSSYNEQFF.